What follows describes a single TCR beta chain. The sample originates from a study of T cell responses to AZD1222 COVID-19 vaccine. This CDR3 is built from 14 residues. Germline CDR1 reads SGHNT; CDR2 reads YYREEE (reference sequence). Unmatched junction bases numbered 6, after V lost 5 bases and J lost 2 bases. The data were produced by immunoSEQ multiplex PCR, yet TCRdb's version contains in-frame clones alone and is incomplete. The data show 95,000 to 100,000 clones, 85% to 90% seen once. The rearrangement joins TRBV5-4 to TRBJ2-7, with 8 nucleotides matching TRBD2. The specimen comprised peripheral blood, sampled 28 days after the second AZD1222 dose. This sequence was found in an adult who received the AZD1222 COVID-19 vaccine. The CDR3 loop is CASRRGEIPYEQYF. The CDR3 DNA reads TGTGCCAGCAGGCGGGGGGAAATTCCCTACGAGCAGTACTTC.